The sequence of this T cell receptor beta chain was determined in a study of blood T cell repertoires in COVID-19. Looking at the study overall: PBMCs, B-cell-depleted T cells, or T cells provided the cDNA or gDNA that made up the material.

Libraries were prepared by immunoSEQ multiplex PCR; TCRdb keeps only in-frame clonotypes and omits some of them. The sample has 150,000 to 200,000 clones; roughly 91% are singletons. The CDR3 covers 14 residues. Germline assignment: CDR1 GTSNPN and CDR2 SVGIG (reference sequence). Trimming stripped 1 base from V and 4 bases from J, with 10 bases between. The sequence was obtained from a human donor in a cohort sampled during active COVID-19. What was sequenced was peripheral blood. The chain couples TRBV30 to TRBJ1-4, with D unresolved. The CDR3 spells CAWSGRSFNEKLFF. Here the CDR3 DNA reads TGTGCCTGGAGTGGCAGATCCTTTAATGAAAAACTGTTTTTT.